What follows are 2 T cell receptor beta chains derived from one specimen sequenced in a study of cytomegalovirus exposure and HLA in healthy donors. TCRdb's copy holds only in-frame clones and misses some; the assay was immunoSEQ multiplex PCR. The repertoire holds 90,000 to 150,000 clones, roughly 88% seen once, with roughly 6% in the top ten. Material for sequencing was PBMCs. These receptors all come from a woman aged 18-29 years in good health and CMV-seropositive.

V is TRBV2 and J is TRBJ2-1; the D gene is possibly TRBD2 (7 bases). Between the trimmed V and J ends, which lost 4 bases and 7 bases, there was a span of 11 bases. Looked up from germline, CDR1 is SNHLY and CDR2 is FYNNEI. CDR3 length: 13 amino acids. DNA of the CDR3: TGTGCCAGCAGTGGGGGGGGCTGGAATGAGCAGTTCTTC. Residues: CASSGGGWNEQFF.

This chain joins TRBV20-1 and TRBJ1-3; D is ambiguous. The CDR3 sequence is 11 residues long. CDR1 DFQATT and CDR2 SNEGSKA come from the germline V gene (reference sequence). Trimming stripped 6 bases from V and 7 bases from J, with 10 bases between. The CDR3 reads CSAISGNTIYF. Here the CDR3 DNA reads TGCAGTGCCATTTCGGGGAACACCATATATTTT.